This TCR beta chain was identified during a study of T cells in Graves' hyperthyroidism and ophthalmopathy. Study findings and constraints: Ophthalmopathy, as predicted by the model, came a median around 7 months after the prediction. Most clonotypes expanded in thyroid above 0.001 were likewise present in blood.

RNA transcripts were the template for amplifying TCR beta CDR3 regions. First-round RT-PCR of the TCR CDR3 relied on the HTBI primer set. TCRdb re-called the multiplex PCR reads with MiXCR, one entry per CDR3 protein. Seen here are 300,000 to 500,000 distinct CDR3 sequences, about 14% observed once, and the top ten hold around 28%. CDR1 SNHLY and CDR2 FYNNEI come from the germline V gene. V was pared by 10 bases and J by 4 bases, with 12 bases of the junction left unmatched. The CDR3 loop spans 16 amino acids. This clonotype occurred many times. What it recognizes is unknown. The receptor was derived from a man aged 50 to 59 with Graves' ophthalmopathy. The sequencing input was blood. This chain connects TRBV2 to TRBJ2-5; 13 bases are shared with TRBD2. This chain's CDR3 is CATQPTSGRLGETQYF. As DNA, the CDR3 is TGTGCCACACAACCGACTAGCGGGAGGCTCGGAGAGACCCAGTACTTC.